Each of the 26 T cell receptor beta chains below was sequenced from the same sample in a study of CD8 T cells in Susac syndrome. Random hexamers primed reverse transcription of about 0.5 to 1 ug RNA. Each CDR3 protein gets one entry after TCRdb re-called the immunoSEQ multiplex PCR reads with MiXCR. The data contain 71,000 or so distinct CDR3 sequences, approximately 96% of them singletons. The material sequenced was CD4+ T cells from PBMCs. The receptors originated from a human donor with multiple sclerosis.

The CDR3 nucleotides read TGTGCCAGCAGCTTACGCGGGGGACAGGGGGCTAACTATGGCTACACCTTC. Protein sequence: CASSLRGGQGANYGYTF. The chain employs TRBV7-9 and TRBJ1-2; 11 positions match TRBD1. The CDR3 contains 17 residues. Trimming took 2 bases from V and 0 from J; bases not matched to a gene: 5. Germline-derived CDR1 and CDR2 are SEHNR and FQNEAQ (reference sequence).

The V gene is TRBV4-1, the J gene TRBJ2-7, with D possibly TRBD1 on 6 matching bases. V gave up 0 bases and J gave up 1 base, with 13 bases separating them. The CDR3 extends over 16 amino acids. The germline V gene has CDR1 MGHRA and CDR2 YSYEKL. CDR3 sequence reads: CASSQDGQPLSYEQYF. The CDR3 bases are TGCGCCAGCAGCCAAGATGGACAGCCTTTATCCTACGAGCAGTACTTC.

V usage is TRBV3-1 and J usage is TRBJ2-5; D possibly corresponds to TRBD2 (6 bases). Trimming took 5 bases from V and 2 from J, leaving 12 bases between them. The germline V gene encodes CDR1 LGHDT and CDR2 YNNKEL (reference sequence). The CDR3 is made up of 14 amino acids. The CDR3 loop reads CASSAMREQETQYF. The CDR3 DNA is TGTGCCAGCAGCGCGATGCGGGAACAAGAGACCCAGTACTTC.

V gene TRBV2 combines with J gene TRBJ1-5; 10 bases are shared with TRBD1. This CDR3 has 15 amino acids. Germline CDR1 SNHLY, CDR2 FYNNEI. The V and J ends lost 4 bases and 7 bases, in that order; junction bases with no gene match: 7. The CDR3 DNA reads TGTGCCAGCAGTGCCGACAGGGGGCTAAGGCAGCCCCAGCATTTT. Translating it yields CASSADRGLRQPQHF.

The chain employs TRBV2 and TRBJ2-7; 10 bases align to TRBD1. V shed 5 bases and J 9 bases; nucleotides not matched to a gene: 4. The CDR3 consists of 12 residues. The germline V gene encodes CDR1 SNHLY and CDR2 FYNNEI. Here the CDR3 DNA reads TGTGCCAGCAGTTCGGACAGGGGGACGCAGTACTTC. Encoded protein: CASSSDRGTQYF.

The chain recombines TRBV3-1 with TRBJ2-1; no definite D call. CDR3 length: 14 residues. CDR1 and CDR2 (germline): LGHDT, YNNKEL (reference sequence). V lost 0 bases and J lost 8, with 11 bases in between. The CDR3 here is CASSQEASEDEQFF. The CDR3 coding sequence is TGTGCCAGCAGCCAAGAGGCGAGCGAGGATGAGCAGTTCTTC.

The rearrangement links TRBV5-1 to TRBJ2-3, with 9 bases identical to TRBD2. There are 16 residues in the CDR3. The germline V gene encodes CDR1 SGHRS and CDR2 YFSETQ. The V gene end was trimmed by 0 bases and the J gene end by 1 base; junction bases not matched to a gene: 3. This chain's CDR3 is CASSLGSGGRTDTQYF. The CDR3 DNA follows: TGCGCCAGCAGCTTGGGTAGCGGGGGCCGCACAGATACGCAGTATTTT.

This clonotype occurred once. The CDR3 nucleotides read TGTGCCAGCAGTCTGGACAGGAATAGCAATCAGCCCCAGCATTTT. Its protein is CASSLDRNSNQPQHF. The rearrangement uses TRBV6-5 and TRBJ1-5, with 7 bases that match TRBD1. The CDR3 covers 15 residues. V gave up 5 bases and J gave up 0 bases; unmatched junction bases: 4. Germline CDR1 MNHEY, CDR2 SVGAGI.

The rearrangement joins TRBV4-2 to TRBJ1-4, with 8 bases aligning to TRBD1. Trimming removed 1 base from V and 0 bases from J; junction bases left unmatched: 4. The CDR3 spans 17 residues. Looked up from germline, CDR1 is LGHNA and CDR2 is YNFKEQ. CDR3 amino acids: CASSQGGTGATNEKLFF. In DNA form, the CDR3 reads TGTGCCAGCAGCCAAGGTGGGACAGGTGCAACTAATGAAAAACTGTTTTTT.

J is TRBJ2-1 and V is TRBV2, with a tentative D call TRBD1 (6 bases). CDR1 is SNHLY and CDR2 is FYNNEI in the germline V gene. The V end lost 1 base, the J end lost 10 bases, and 11 bases lay between the germline ends. This CDR3 region has 13 residues. CDR3 amino acids: CASSEGGRGEQFF. The DNA for the CDR3 is TGTGCCAGCAGTGAAGGGGGGCGCGGGGAGCAGTTCTTC. Filled out from reference TRBV2 and TRBJ2-1, the complete variable domain reads EPEVTQTPSHQVTQMGQEVILRCVPISNHLYFYWYRQILGQKVEFLVSFYNNEISEKSEIFDDQFSVERPDGSNFTLKIRSTKLEDSAMYFCASSEGGRGEQFFGPGTRLTVL.

The chain employs TRBV11-2 and TRBJ2-6; no definite D call. The germline V and J ends were trimmed by 0 bases and 0 bases, with 6 bases remaining between them. This CDR3 region has 16 residues. Germline V gene data show CDR1 as SGHAT and CDR2 as FQNNGV. In nucleotides, the CDR3 is TGTGCCAGCAGCTTAGATCGCCGCTCTGGGGCCAACGTCCTGACTTTC. It encodes CASSLDRRSGANVLTF.

This chain joins TRBV11-2 and TRBJ2-5, with D maybe TRBD1 (5 bases). Germline CDR1 is SGHAT and CDR2 is FQNNGV. Between the trimmed V and J ends, which lost 1 base and 4 bases, there was a span of 10 bases. The CDR3 sequence is 14 residues long. The CDR3 reads CASSLARAVETQYF. The CDR3, as DNA: TGTGCCAGCAGCTTAGCCAGGGCAGTAGAGACCCAGTACTTC. Looking up the rest from reference TRBV11-2 and TRBJ2-5 gives the full variable domain: EAGVAQSPRYKIIEKRQSVAFWCNPISGHATLYWYQQILGQGPKLLIQFQNNGVVDDSQLPKDRFSAERLKGVDSTLKIQPAKLEDSAVYLCASSLARAVETQYFGPGTRLLVL.

The chain carries TRBV3-1 and TRBJ2-1; D is unresolved. Germline loops: CDR1 LGHDT, CDR2 YNNKEL (reference sequence). CDR3 size: 13 residues. The V and J ends lost 1 base and 7 bases respectively, with 8 bases between them. The CDR3 sequence is CASSQGRLNEQFF. The CDR3, as DNA: TGTGCCAGCAGCCAAGGAAGACTTAATGAGCAGTTCTTC.

This chain joins TRBV6-5 and TRBJ1-1; possible D gene TRBD1, 6 bases. The V gene's germline CDR1 is MNHEY and CDR2 SVGAGI. This CDR3 contains 12 residues. Trimming took off 6 bases at V and 11 bases at J, with 16 bases between the two ends. CDR3 in DNA: TGTGCCAGCAGCGATGTCTGGGGGCGGGCTTTCTTT. Protein sequence: CASSDVWGRAFF.

CDR3 sequence: CASSPPGETQYF. The CDR3 DNA follows: TGTGCCAGCAGTCCCCCCGGGGAGACCCAGTACTTC. The V gene is TRBV12-3 or TRBV12-4, the J gene TRBJ2-5, with D unresolved. The CDR3 is 12 residues long. Trimming stripped 5 bases from V and 5 bases from J, with 9 bases between.

The chain is built from TRBV7-2 and TRBJ2-7; TRBD2 matches at 10 bases. The junction had 3 bases not matched to a gene; V was cut back by 5 bases and J by 2 bases. The germline CDR1 and CDR2 sequences are SGHTA and FQGNSA. The length of the CDR3 is 14 residues. The CDR3 sequence: CASSPLAGAYEQYF. The CDR3 DNA reads as TGTGCCAGCAGCCCGCTAGCGGGGGCCTACGAGCAGTACTTC.

The V gene is TRBV6-2 or TRBV6-3, the J gene TRBJ1-5; possibly TRBD1 for D (5 bases). Germline CDR1 MNHEY, CDR2 SVGEGT. This CDR3 has 17 amino acids. Trimming took off 7 bases at V and 0 bases at J, with 19 bases between the two ends. The CDR3 DNA reads as TGTGCCAGCACCAGCGGGGAGACAGCTAATAGCAATCAGCCCCAGCATTTT. This codes for CASTSGETANSNQPQHF.

The chain links TRBV5-6 to TRBJ2-3, with D tentatively TRBD1 (6 bases). CDR1 SGHDT and CDR2 YYEEEE come from the germline V gene. V lost 5 bases to trimming and J lost 2 bases, with 9 bases between them. This CDR3 comprises 13 residues. CDR3 nucleotides: TGTGCCAGCAGTCGGGACAACACAGATACGCAGTATTTT. It codes for CASSRDNTDTQYF.

The chain joins TRBV12-3 or TRBV12-4 to TRBJ2-7; D remains ambiguous. The CDR3 spans 14 residues. Trimming removed 1 base from V and 1 base from J, with 8 bases in between. The CDR3 here is CASSLGQLSYEQYF. The CDR3 DNA reads as TGTGCCAGCAGTTTAGGGCAACTTTCCTACGAGCAGTACTTC.

The rearrangement joins TRBV9 to TRBJ1-2, with TRBD1 as a possible D gene (5 bases). Trimming cost V 0 bases and J 4 bases, with 13 bases left between them. The CDR3 runs to 15 residues. CDR1 is SGDLS, CDR2 YYNGEE, per germline. For the CDR3, the DNA is TGTGCCAGCAGCGTAGGGTGGGCAGGGAGCTATGGCTACACCTTC. It encodes CASSVGWAGSYGYTF.

J is TRBJ2-3 and V is TRBV6-5, with TRBD2 matching over 8 bases. Germline CDR1 MNHEY, CDR2 SVGAGI. The CDR3 is 16 amino acids. The V and J ends lost 4 bases and 4 bases, in that order; junction bases with no gene match: 10. The CDR3 spells CASSSYLSGAADTQYF. CDR3 DNA sequence: TGTGCCAGCAGTTCTTATCTTAGCGGGGCGGCAGATACGCAGTATTTT.

The J gene is TRBJ1-5, the V gene TRBV7-6; 8 nucleotides line up with TRBD1. This CDR3 has 15 amino acids. V gave up 2 bases and J gave up 6 bases; unmatched junction bases: 6. Germline V CDR1 and CDR2: SGHVS, FNYEAQ. CDR3 protein: CASSLMQGAGQPQHF. For the CDR3, the DNA is TGTGCCAGCAGCTTAATGCAGGGGGCGGGTCAGCCCCAGCATTTT.

V and J are TRBV5-1 and TRBJ2-1, with unresolved D. Per the germline V gene, CDR1 is SGHRS and CDR2 is YFSETQ. Between the trimmed V and J ends, which lost 5 bases and 5 bases, there was a span of 17 bases. There are 15 residues in the CDR3. In DNA, the CDR3 is TGCGCCAGCAGTCGTACTACCGAGACACACAATGAGCAGTTCTTC. Translation: CASSRTTETHNEQFF.

The V and J genes are TRBV12-3 or TRBV12-4 and TRBJ2-7; D is possibly TRBD1 (5 bases). V shed 4 bases and J shed 7 bases, with 8 bases lying between them. The CDR3 is 11 amino acids. CDR3 sequence: CASSWGSEQYF. The CDR3 DNA follows: TGTGCCAGCAGTTGGGGCAGTGAGCAGTACTTC.

V gene TRBV7-9 combines with J gene TRBJ2-5, with D tentatively TRBD1 (5 bases). This CDR3 is 14 amino acids long. Trimming took 5 bases from V and 5 from J, leaving 15 bases between them. The germline gives CDR1 SEHNR, CDR2 FQNEAQ (reference sequence). The CDR3 DNA sequence: TGTGCCAGCAGCCCTCTCAGGGTTCAGGAGACCCAGTACTTC. Translating gives CASSPLRVQETQYF.

J is TRBJ1-6 and V is TRBV25-1; D remains ambiguous. Trimming pared 8 bases from V and 0 bases from J, leaving 5 bases between. Germline V gene sequence: CDR1 MGHDK, CDR2 SYGVNS. The CDR3 is made up of 13 amino acids. The CDR3 here is CASSSSYNSPLHF. CDR3 sequence (DNA): TGTGCCAGCTCTAGCTCCTATAATTCACCCCTCCACTTT.